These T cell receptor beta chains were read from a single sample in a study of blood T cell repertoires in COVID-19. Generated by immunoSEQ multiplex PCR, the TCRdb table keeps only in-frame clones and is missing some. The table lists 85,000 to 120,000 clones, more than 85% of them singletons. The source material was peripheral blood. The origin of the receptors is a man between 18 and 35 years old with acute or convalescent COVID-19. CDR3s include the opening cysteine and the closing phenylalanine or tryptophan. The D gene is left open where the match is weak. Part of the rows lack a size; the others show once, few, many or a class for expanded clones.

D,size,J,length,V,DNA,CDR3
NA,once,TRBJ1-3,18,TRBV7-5,TGTGCCAGAAGCTTATGCCCGGGACAGGGAGTTTCTGGAAACACCATATATTTT,CARSLCPGQGVSGNTIYF
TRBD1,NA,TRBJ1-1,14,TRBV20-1,TGCAGTGCCAGTACAGGGGGCGGAATGGCTGCCGCTTTCTTT,CSASTGGGMAAAFF
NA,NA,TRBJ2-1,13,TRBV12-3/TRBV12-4,TGTGCCGGTTCAGTTTTAGGGGTCTATGAGCAGTTCTTC,CAGSVLGVYEQFF
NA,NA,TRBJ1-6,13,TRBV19,TGTGCCAGTAGTATTTCTAATAATTCACCCCTCCACTTT,CASSISNNSPLHF
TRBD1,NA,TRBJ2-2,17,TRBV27,TGTGCCAGCAGTCGCCGCACCGGGACAGCGAACACCGGGGAGCTGTTTTTT,CASSRRTGTANTGELFF
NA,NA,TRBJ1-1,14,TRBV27,TGTGCCAGCAGTTTACAGGGGCGGAACACTGAAGCTTTCTTT,CASSLQGRNTEAFF
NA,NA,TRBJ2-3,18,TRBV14,TGTGCCAGCAGCCAAGCGTCTCTAGTGTATCTGGACACAGATACGCAGTATTTT,CASSQASLVYLDTDTQYF
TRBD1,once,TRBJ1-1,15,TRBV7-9,TGTGCCAGCAGCTCGCAGGGGGCAGTGAACACTGAAGCTTTCTTT,CASSSQGAVNTEAFF
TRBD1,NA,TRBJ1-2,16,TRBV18,TGTGCCAGCTCACCATTGGTGACAGGGCTTGACTATGGCTACACCTTC,CASSPLVTGLDYGYTF
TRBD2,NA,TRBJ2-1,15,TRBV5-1,TGCGCCAGCGGAGCGGGATTAAGCTCCTACAATGAGCAGTTCTTC,CASGAGLSSYNEQFF
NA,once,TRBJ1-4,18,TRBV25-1,TGTGCCAGCAGTGACCAACCCGGAGGACTCCTCTTTAATGAAAAACTGTTTTTT,CASSDQPGGLLFNEKLFF
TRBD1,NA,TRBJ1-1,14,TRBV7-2,TGTGCCAGCAGCTTTAGGACAGGGGGAAATGAAGCTTTCTTT,CASSFRTGGNEAFF
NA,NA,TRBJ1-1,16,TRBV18,TGTGCCAGCTCATCTCAGGGGTTTGATTTGAACACTGAAGCTTTCTTT,CASSSQGFDLNTEAFF
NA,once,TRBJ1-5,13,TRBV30,TGTGCCTGGGCGGGCGGAGGCAATCAGCCCCAGCATTTT,CAWAGGGNQPQHF
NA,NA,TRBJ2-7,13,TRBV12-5,TGTGCTAGTGGTTTGAACTTGAAGTCCGAGCAGTACTTC,CASGLNLKSEQYF
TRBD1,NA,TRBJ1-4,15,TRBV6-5,TGTGCCAGCAGTTACTCGGACAGGGCAAATGAAAAACTGTTTTTT,CASSYSDRANEKLFF
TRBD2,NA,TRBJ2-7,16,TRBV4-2,TGTGCCAGCAGCGATGGGGGGAGGGACGGTTCCTACGAGCAGTACTTC,CASSDGGRDGSYEQYF
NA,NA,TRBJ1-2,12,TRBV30,TGTGCCTGGAAAGGGGTAAACTATGGCTACACCTTC,CAWKGVNYGYTF
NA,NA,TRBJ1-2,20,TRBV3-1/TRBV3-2,TGTGCCAGCAGCCAAGAGCCCTATGACATGCGGGGGGGCGTGGACTATGGCTACACCTTC,CASSQEPYDMRGGVDYGYTF
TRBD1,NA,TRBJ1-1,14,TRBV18,TGTGCCAGCTCTGGAGGGGGCCGAGGGACTGAAGCTTTCTTT,CASSGGGRGTEAFF
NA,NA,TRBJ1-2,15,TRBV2,TGTGCCAGCAGTCCACTTGGGACTGAGTTAGGGGGCTACACCTTC,CASSPLGTELGGYTF
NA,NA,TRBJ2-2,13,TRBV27,TGTGCCAGCAACCGGGGCATCGGCGGGGAGCTATTTTTT,CASNRGIGGELFF
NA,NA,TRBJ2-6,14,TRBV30,TGTGCCTGCCCCCTGGCCTCTGGGGCCAACGTCCTGACTTTC,CACPLASGANVLTF
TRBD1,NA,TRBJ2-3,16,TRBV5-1,TGCGCCAGCAGCTCGCCGGACAGGTCGGTCCCTGATACGCAGTATTTT,CASSSPDRSVPDTQYF
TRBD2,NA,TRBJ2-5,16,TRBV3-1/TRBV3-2,TGTGCCAGCAGCCAGGGACTAGCGGGGGGCCAAGAGACCCAGTACTTC,CASSQGLAGGQETQYF
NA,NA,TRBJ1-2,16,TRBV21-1,TGTGCCAGCAGCAAGTCGGACAGGGGGCGAAGGTATGGCTACACCTTC,CASSKSDRGRRYGYTF
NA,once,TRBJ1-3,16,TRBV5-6,TGTGCCAGCAGCGGCCCCGGAGAGCCGAGTGGAAACACCATATATTTT,CASSGPGEPSGNTIYF
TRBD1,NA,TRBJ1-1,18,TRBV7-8,TGTGCCAGCAGCTTACGAACCGGGACAGGGTACTTGAACACTGAAGCTTTCTTT,CASSLRTGTGYLNTEAFF
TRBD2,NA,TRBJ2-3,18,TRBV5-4,TGTGCCAGCAGCTCCGGACTAGCGGGGGTCTCTAGCACAGATACGCAGTATTTT,CASSSGLAGVSSTDTQYF
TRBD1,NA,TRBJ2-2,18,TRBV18,TGTGCCAGCTCACAAGACAGGGTGAAGAGCAGCAACACCGGGGAGCTGTTTTTT,CASSQDRVKSSNTGELFF
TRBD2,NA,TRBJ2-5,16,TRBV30,TGTGCCTGGAGTGTTGTCTCGGCGGGAGTAACGGGGACCCAGTACTTC,CAWSVVSAGVTGTQYF
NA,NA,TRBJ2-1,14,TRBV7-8,TGTGCCAGCAGCTTAGCATCGTCTCGCAATGAGCAGTTCTTC,CASSLASSRNEQFF
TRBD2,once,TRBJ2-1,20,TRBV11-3,TGTGCCAGCAGCTTAGGATCGGGGGCCGGTAGCGGGATCTTCCACAATGAGCAGTTCTTC,CASSLGSGAGSGIFHNEQFF
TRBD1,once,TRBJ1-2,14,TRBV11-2,TGTGCCAGCAGCTCACCGACAGGGAACTATGGCTACACCTTC,CASSSPTGNYGYTF
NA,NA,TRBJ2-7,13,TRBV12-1,TGTGCCAGCAGCCATTCGATAGTAAGCGAGCAGTACTTC,CASSHSIVSEQYF
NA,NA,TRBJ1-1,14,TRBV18,TGTGCCAGCTCCTCCTCCCTAGCCAACACTGAAGCTTTCTTT,CASSSSLANTEAFF
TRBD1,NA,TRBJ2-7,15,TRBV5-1,TGCGCCAGCAGCCCCTGGGACAGAACCTCCTACGAGCAGTACTTC,CASSPWDRTSYEQYF
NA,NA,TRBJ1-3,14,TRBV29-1,TGCAGCGTTGTATCAGGGCTCTCTGGAAACACCATATATTTT,CSVVSGLSGNTIYF
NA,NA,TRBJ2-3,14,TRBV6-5,TGTGCCAGCGACTTGAGTAGTAGGACAGATACGCAGTATTTT,CASDLSSRTDTQYF
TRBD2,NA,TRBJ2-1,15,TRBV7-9,TGTGCCAGCAGCGAGAGCGGGGGTTTCAACAATGAGCAGTTCTTC,CASSESGGFNNEQFF
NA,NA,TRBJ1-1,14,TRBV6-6,TGTGCCAGCAGTGCGGGAGTACTGAACACTGAAGCTTTCTTT,CASSAGVLNTEAFF
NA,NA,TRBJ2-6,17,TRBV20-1,TGCAGTGCTAGTGGGGAGGGGGGCCACTCTGGGGCCAACGTCCTGACTTTC,CSASGEGGHSGANVLTF
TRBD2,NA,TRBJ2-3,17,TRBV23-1,TGCGCCAGCAGTCAATCAGCGAGCGGGACTCCGACAGATACGCAGTATTTT,CASSQSASGTPTDTQYF
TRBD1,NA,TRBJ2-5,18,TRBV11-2,TGTGCCAGCAGCTTAGGCGGCCACAGGGGGAATTACCAAGAGACCCAGTACTTC,CASSLGGHRGNYQETQYF
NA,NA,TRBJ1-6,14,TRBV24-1,TGTGCCACCAGTCAGGGGTTGCGAAATTCACCCCTCCACTTT,CATSQGLRNSPLHF
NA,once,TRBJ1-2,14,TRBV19,TGTGCCAGTAGTATCCGGGAGGGCACCTATGGCTACACCTTC,CASSIREGTYGYTF
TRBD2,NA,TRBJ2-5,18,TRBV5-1,TGCGCCAGCAGCTTGGTGGGACTAGCGGGCCGCCAATGGGAGACCCAGTACTTC,CASSLVGLAGRQWETQYF
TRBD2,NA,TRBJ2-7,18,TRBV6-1,TGTGCCAGCAGTGTGCCTAGCGGGAGATCAGGAGCGGGTTACGAGCAGTACTTC,CASSVPSGRSGAGYEQYF
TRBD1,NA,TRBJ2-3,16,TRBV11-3,TGTGCCAGCAGCCCAGGGACAGGACGTAGCACAGATACGCAGTATTTT,CASSPGTGRSTDTQYF
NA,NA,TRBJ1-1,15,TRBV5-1,TGCGCCAGCAGCTTGGACCCAGGGTTAAGGGGTGAAGCTTTCTTT,CASSLDPGLRGEAFF
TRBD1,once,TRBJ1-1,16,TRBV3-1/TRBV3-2,TGTGCCAGCAGCCAATATAAGACAGGGGGCTCGGCTGAAGCTTTCTTT,CASSQYKTGGSAEAFF